Presented here are 16 T cell receptor beta chains from one specimen sequenced in a study of beta chain features in type 1 diabetes. What was sequenced were expressed TCRB transcripts, since all of the isolated RNA had been reverse transcribed. The protocol was immunoSEQ multiplex PCR, while the TCRdb copy is restricted to in-frame clones and leaves out a portion. The table shows around 500,000 clones, with 9.5% to 12% occurring only once. The sequenced material came from naive CD4+ T cells from blood. The receptors were gathered from a woman between 18 and 29 years old in good health.

CDR3 in DNA: TGTGCCAGCAGCCCATTGGTAGGTCTCCAGAAGACCCAGTACTTC. Residues: CASSPLVGLQKTQYF. This rearrangement joins TRBV14 to TRBJ2-5; D is ambiguous. The CDR3 spans 15 residues. V dropped 4 bases and J dropped 6 bases, with 18 bases sitting between them. CDR1 and CDR2 from the germline V gene are SGHDN and FVKESK.

This clone turned up a few times. The chain links TRBV6-5 to TRBJ1-2, with TRBD1 as a possible D gene (6 bases). Deletions cut 6 bases from V and 4 bases from J, with 12 bases between. The CDR3 is 13 residues long. Germline V lookup: CDR1 MNHEY, CDR2 SVGAGI. CDR3 amino acids: CASSQQGGYGYTF. The DNA for the CDR3 is TGTGCCAGCAGCCAACAGGGAGGCTATGGCTACACCTTC.

This clone was seen a handful of times. V is TRBV30 and J is TRBJ2-5; D is unclear. Trimming stripped 3 bases from V and 5 bases from J, with 13 bases between. CDR1 and CDR2 from the germline V gene are GTSNPN and SVGIG (reference sequence). CDR3 length: 13 amino acids. The CDR3 DNA reads TGTGCCTGGAGCCGCCAGGTGGTGGAGACCCAGTACTTC. As protein: CAWSRQVVETQYF.

The genes are TRBV28 and TRBJ2-3, with D possibly being TRBD2 (6 bases). The CDR3 is 11 residues long. Deletions cut 11 bases from V and 4 bases from J, with 10 bases between. The germline CDR1 and CDR2 sequences are MDHEN and SYDVKM. DNA for the CDR3: TGTGCCGCGGGGCGTCCAGATACGCAGTATTTT. This gives the protein CAAGRPDTQYF. The whole variable domain, filled in from reference TRBV28 and TRBJ2-3, reads DVKVTQSSRYLVKRTGEKVFLECVQDMDHENMFWYRQDPGLGLRLIYFSYDVKMKEKGDIPEGYSVSREKKERFSLILESASTNQTSMYLCAAGRPDTQYFGPGTRLTVL.

This clone was observed a few times. The chain recombines TRBV20-1 with TRBJ2-1, with D unresolved. Trimming stripped 4 bases from V and 7 bases from J, with 8 bases between. The CDR3 is made up of 11 amino acids. Germline lookup yields CDR1 DFQATT and CDR2 SNEGSKA (reference sequence). The CDR3 protein is CSATSVNEQFF. CDR3 coding DNA: TGCAGTGCTACTTCAGTTAATGAGCAGTTCTTC.

The rearrangement joins TRBV18 to TRBJ2-3; D assignment may be TRBD1 or TRBD2 (6 bases each). The CDR3 runs 13 residues. Trimming took 8 bases from V and 0 from J, leaving 9 bases between them. Germline CDR1 KGHSH, CDR2 LQKENI. CDR3: CASGGTSTDTQYF. The CDR3 bases are TGTGCCAGCGGCGGGACAAGCACAGATACGCAGTATTTT.

The chain links TRBV18 to TRBJ2-6, with D hard to call. This CDR3 is built from 15 residues. Trimming cost V 3 bases and J 3 bases, with 9 bases left between them. Germline V CDR1 and CDR2: KGHSH, LQKENI. The CDR3 reads CASSPWSGGANVLTF. The CDR3 DNA follows: TGTGCCAGCTCACCTTGGTCAGGTGGGGCCAACGTCCTGACTTTC.

Only a few counts were recorded for this clone. This chain joins TRBV5-1 and TRBJ2-5, with D unresolved. CDR3 size: 12 residues. Trimming left V 2 bases short and J 7 bases short, with 9 bases between. Germline V CDR1 and CDR2: SGHRS, YFSETQ. The CDR3 nucleotides read TGCGCCAGCAGCTTTGATAGAGCGACCCAGTACTTC. It specifies CASSFDRATQYF.

The rearrangement joins TRBV7-8 to TRBJ2-3; possible D gene TRBD1, 5 bases. The CDR3 totals 14 residues. CDR1 is SGHVS and CDR2 is FQNEAQ in the germline V gene. V lost 0 bases, J lost 1 base, and 5 bases lay in between. CDR3 sequence (DNA): TGTGCCAGCAGCTTAGCGGGGCGCACAGATACGCAGTATTTT. Its protein is CASSLAGRTDTQYF.

This clone was found a few times. V usage is TRBV7-9 and J usage is TRBJ1-3, with D uncertain. Germline CDR1 and CDR2: SEHNR and FQNEAQ (reference sequence). The V gene lost 10 bases and the J gene lost 0 bases, with 10 bases spanning the gap. CDR3 size: 13 residues. CDR3 bases: TGTGCCATAAGGGCGTACTCTGGAAACACCATATATTTT. Its translation: CAIRAYSGNTIYF.

This clone came up a few times. V is TRBV12-5 and J is TRBJ2-1, with D possibly matching TRBD2 (6 bases). Deletions cut 5 bases from V and 8 bases from J, with 13 bases between. This CDR3 is 13 amino acids long. The V gene's germline CDR1 is LGHNT and CDR2 FRNRAP. CDR3: CASGRWRGDEQFF. The CDR3 coding sequence is TGTGCTAGTGGTCGCTGGAGGGGCGATGAGCAGTTCTTC.

This clone was detected a few times. J is TRBJ2-1 and V is TRBV7-2, with unresolved D. Germline assignment: CDR1 SGHTA and CDR2 FQGNSA. Deletions cut 0 bases from V and 8 bases from J, with 8 bases between. This CDR3 is 13 amino acids long. CDR3 loop: CASSLAPVDEQFF. The CDR3, as DNA: TGTGCCAGCAGCTTAGCGCCGGTGGATGAGCAGTTCTTC.

The chain couples TRBV7-2 to TRBJ2-5; 14 nucleotides match TRBD2. With 5 bases clipped from V and 5 bases from J, the junction kept 1 base outside the gene matches. The CDR3 has 14 amino acids. Per germline, CDR1 SGHTA and CDR2 FQGNSA. The CDR3 protein is CASSRTSGRETQYF. The CDR3 DNA sequence: TGTGCCAGCAGCCGGACTAGCGGGAGGGAGACCCAGTACTTC.

V usage is TRBV5-1 and J usage is TRBJ2-1; 9 positions agree with TRBD1. Trimming cost V 4 bases and J 8 bases; bases outside gene matches: 7. CDR3 length equals 14 residues. From germline, CDR1 is SGHRS and CDR2 YFSETQ. CDR3 protein: CASSRLTGGDEQFF. In DNA form, the CDR3 reads TGCGCCAGCAGCAGATTAACAGGGGGCGATGAGCAGTTCTTC.

This clone was detected a few times. Other DNA sequences in this sample translate to the same CDR3. The V call is TRBV18, the J call TRBJ2-5; D is unclear. Germline V CDR1 and CDR2: KGHSH, LQKENI. The CDR3 runs 12 residues. The V gene lost 0 bases and the J gene lost 2 bases, with 1 base spanning the gap. Written as DNA, the CDR3 is TGTGCCAGCTCACCACCGCAAGAGACCCAGTACTTC. It codes for CASSPPQETQYF.

This clone turned up a few times. This chain links TRBV4-3 with TRBJ1-1; no definite D call. The germline V gene encodes CDR1 LGHNA and CDR2 YSLEER. The CDR3 contains 15 residues. The V end lost 0 bases, the J end lost 6 bases, and 14 bases lay between the germline ends. The chain's CDR3 is CASSQESHGASEAFF. Here the CDR3 DNA reads TGCGCCAGCAGCCAAGAGTCCCACGGAGCCTCTGAAGCTTTCTTT.